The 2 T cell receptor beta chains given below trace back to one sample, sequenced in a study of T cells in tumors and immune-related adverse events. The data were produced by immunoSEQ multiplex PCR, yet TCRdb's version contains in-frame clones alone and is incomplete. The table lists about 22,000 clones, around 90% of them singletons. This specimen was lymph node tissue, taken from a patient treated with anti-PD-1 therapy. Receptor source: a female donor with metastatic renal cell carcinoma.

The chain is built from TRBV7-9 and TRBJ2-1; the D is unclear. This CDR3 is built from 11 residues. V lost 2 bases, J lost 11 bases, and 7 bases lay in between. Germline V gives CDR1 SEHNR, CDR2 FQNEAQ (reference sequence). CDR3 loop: CASSLWSKQFF. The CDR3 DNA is TGTGCCAGCAGCTTATGGTCTAAGCAGTTCTTC.

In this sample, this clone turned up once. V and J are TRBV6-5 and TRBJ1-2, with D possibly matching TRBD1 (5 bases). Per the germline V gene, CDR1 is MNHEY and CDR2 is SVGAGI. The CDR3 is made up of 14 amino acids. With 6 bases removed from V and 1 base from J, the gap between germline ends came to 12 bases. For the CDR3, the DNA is TGTGCCAGCAGCCCACATGACAGTAACTATGGCTACACCTTC. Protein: CASSPHDSNYGYTF.